A selection of T cell receptor beta chains follows, all from one sample in a study of T cell responses to AZD1222 COVID-19 vaccine. Assay: immunoSEQ multiplex PCR; the TCRdb copy retains only in-frame clones and omits some. The table records approximately 28,000 clones, 70% to 90% of them present only once. The material sequenced was peripheral blood, taken 28 days after the second AZD1222 dose. These receptors all stem from an adult who received the AZD1222 COVID-19 vaccine. Both conserved end residues are part of each CDR3. D genes are given only for firm matches. Only part of the rows carry a size: once, few, many, or a class if the clone is expanded.

>-|TRBV3-1/TRBV3-2|-|TRBJ2-1
CASSQTRAQGQFF
TGTGCCAGCAGCCAAACCCGGGCCCAGGGGCAGTTCTTC
>-|TRBV9|-|TRBJ2-2
CASGRDLTGELFF
TGTGCCAGCGGTCGGGATCTGACCGGGGAGCTGTTTTTT
>TRBD1|TRBV28|-|TRBJ1-5
CASRVTGDQHF
TGTGCCAGCAGGGTGACAGGGGACCAGCATTTT
>-|TRBV7-9|-|TRBJ1-4
CASSLSRTDSKLFF
TGTGCCAGCAGCTTAAGCCGGACAGATTCAAAACTGTTTTTT
>TRBD1|TRBV6-6|-|TRBJ1-1
CASRDRVFAEAFF
TGTGCCAGCAGAGACAGGGTTTTCGCTGAAGCTTTCTTT
>-|TRBV4-3|-|TRBJ1-5
CASSPDGYSNQPQHF
TGCGCCAGCAGCCCAGACGGGTATAGCAATCAGCCCCAGCATTTT
>TRBD1|TRBV18|-|TRBJ1-4
CASSSTGGYEKLFF
TGTGCCAGCTCATCAACAGGGGGGTACGAAAAACTGTTTTTT
>-|TRBV28|once|TRBJ2-1
CASKLGGGEQFF
TGTGCCAGCAAGTTGGGGGGAGGTGAGCAGTTCTTC
>-|TRBV9|-|TRBJ1-2
CASPRTAPTKVNYGYTF
TGTGCCAGCCCAAGGACAGCTCCCACCAAAGTTAACTATGGCTACACCTTC
>-|TRBV14|-|TRBJ2-7
CASSQERLGSRYEQYF
TGTGCCAGCAGCCAAGAACGGTTGGGCAGTCGTTACGAGCAGTACTTC
>TRBD2|TRBV3-1/TRBV3-2|once|TRBJ2-1
CASSQDKLAGSNEQFF
TGTGCCAGCAGCCAAGATAAACTAGCGGGGAGCAATGAGCAGTTCTTC
>-|TRBV2|-|TRBJ1-4
CASNRGNEKLFF
TGTGCCAGCAACCGGGGGAATGAAAAACTGTTTTTT
>TRBD1|TRBV28|-|TRBJ2-2
CASQGAFGELFF
TGTGCCAGCCAGGGGGCTTTCGGGGAGCTGTTTTTT
>TRBD1|TRBV24-1|-|TRBJ2-3
CATSGGTAKDTQYF
TGTGCCACCAGTGGAGGGACAGCTAAAGATACGCAGTATTTT
>-|TRBV6-6|-|TRBJ1-2
CASSPDGNYGYTF
TGTGCCAGCAGCCCTGACGGAAACTATGGCTACACCTTC
>TRBD1|TRBV10-3|-|TRBJ1-1
CAISRQGGDTEAFF
TGTGCCATCAGTCGACAGGGCGGGGACACTGAAGCTTTCTTT
>-|TRBV6-5|-|TRBJ2-3
CASSYSPGERSDTQYF
TGTGCCAGCAGTTACTCCCCAGGGGAACGTTCAGATACGCAGTATTTT
>-|TRBV7-2|-|TRBJ2-7
CASSLRYEQYF
TGTGCCAGCAGCCTGCGCTACGAGCAGTACTTC
>TRBD1|TRBV5-1|-|TRBJ1-6
CASSPGQANSPLHF
TGCGCCAGCAGCCCGGGACAGGCTAATTCACCCCTCCACTTT
>-|TRBV9|-|TRBJ1-1
CASNNRGNTEAFF
TGTGCCAGCAACAATAGGGGGAACACTGAAGCTTTCTTT
>-|TRBV29-1|-|TRBJ1-2
CSAASGWDGYTF
TGCAGCGCAGCCTCAGGGTGGGATGGCTACACCTTC
>TRBD2|TRBV19|-|TRBJ2-1
CARKRGSYNEQFF
TGTGCCAGAAAGCGGGGTTCCTACAATGAGCAGTTCTTC
>-|TRBV7-3|-|TRBJ1-1
CASSPRGQTEAFF
TGTGCCAGCAGCCCCCGAGGGCAAACTGAAGCTTTCTTT
>TRBD2|TRBV7-2|-|TRBJ2-3
CASSLGLAGAADTQYF
TGTGCCAGCAGCTTAGGTCTGGCGGGAGCTGCAGATACGCAGTATTTT
>-|TRBV7-2|-|TRBJ1-5
CASSFRGRQPQHF
TGTGCCAGCAGCTTCAGGGGACGTCAGCCCCAGCATTTT
>-|TRBV28|-|TRBJ1-5
CASSALIPRNQPQHF
TGTGCCAGCAGTGCATTGATCCCAAGAAATCAGCCCCAGCATTTT
>-|TRBV28|-|TRBJ2-7
CASSLVGGDTVSYEQYF
TGTGCCAGCAGTTTGGTTGGAGGGGACACCGTCTCCTACGAGCAGTACTTC
>-|TRBV4-3|-|TRBJ2-5
CASSQDATGTETQYF
TGCGCCAGCAGCCAAGATGCAACAGGGACCGAGACCCAGTACTTC
>TRBD1|TRBV10-3|-|TRBJ1-1
CAIRGTGGMNTEAFF
TGTGCCATCAGAGGGACAGGAGGCATGAACACTGAAGCTTTCTTT
>-|TRBV6-2/TRBV6-3|-|TRBJ2-1
CASIPPRGARGEQFF
TGTGCCAGCATCCCTCCCCGGGGGGCTAGGGGTGAGCAGTTCTTC
>-|TRBV5-5|once|TRBJ2-3
CASSVGPAVDTQYF
TGTGCCAGCAGCGTGGGACCTGCCGTAGATACGCAGTATTTT
>TRBD2|TRBV10-3|-|TRBJ2-3
CAISLTSGSTDTQYF
TGTGCCATCAGCCTGACTAGCGGGAGCACAGATACGCAGTATTTT
>-|TRBV9|-|TRBJ1-2
CASSVGVDNYGYTF
TGTGCCAGCAGCGTAGGGGTGGATAACTATGGCTACACCTTC
>TRBD2|TRBV10-2|-|TRBJ2-7
CASSKTSGNTYEQYF
TGCGCCAGCAGCAAGACTAGCGGGAATACCTACGAGCAGTACTTC
>-|TRBV19|-|TRBJ2-6
CASTPTRAAGANVLTF
TGTGCCAGTACCCCTACCCGAGCAGCTGGGGCCAACGTCCTGACTTTC
>-|TRBV19|-|TRBJ2-7
CASSGLGEQYF
TGTGCCAGTAGTGGGCTAGGCGAGCAGTACTTC
>-|TRBV2|-|TRBJ2-3
CASSVLENDTQYF
TGTGCCAGCAGTGTACTAGAGAATGATACGCAGTATTTT
>-|TRBV19|few|TRBJ1-5
CASSLGQRNQPQHF
TGTGCCAGTAGTCTAGGACAGAGAAATCAGCCCCAGCATTTT
>TRBD1|TRBV6-2/TRBV6-3|once|TRBJ1-5
CASSSRDRGPAQPQHF
TGTGCCAGCAGTTCAAGGGACAGGGGGCCCGCCCAGCCCCAGCATTTT
>TRBD1|TRBV5-1|-|TRBJ1-4
CASRSGQGEKLFF
TGCGCCAGCAGATCGGGACAGGGGGAAAAACTGTTTTTT
>-|TRBV4-3|once|TRBJ1-2
CASSQIQGNYGYTF
TGCGCCAGCAGCCAAATACAGGGAAACTATGGCTACACCTTC
>-|TRBV2|-|TRBJ2-5
CASSAGGGETQYF
TGTGCCAGCAGTGCCGGGGGCGGGGAGACCCAGTACTTC
>-|TRBV24-1|-|TRBJ1-2
CATSDLGQGWGYTF
TGTGCCACCAGTGATTTGGGTCAGGGTTGGGGCTACACCTTC
>-|TRBV6-5|few|TRBJ2-7
CASLDLTGAYEQYF
TGTGCCAGCCTGGATCTCACAGGAGCCTACGAGCAGTACTTC
>-|TRBV7-9|-|TRBJ2-3
CASSLVDTQYF
TGTGCCAGCAGCTTAGTCGATACGCAGTATTTT
>-|TRBV5-1|-|TRBJ1-3
CASSSTPGPSGNTIYF
TGCGCCAGCAGCTCAACTCCGGGACCTTCTGGAAACACCATATATTTT
>-|TRBV4-1|once|TRBJ2-7
CASSRLLQAGEQYF
TGCGCCAGCAGCCGCCTGCTGCAAGCCGGCGAGCAGTACTTC
>TRBD2|TRBV3-1/TRBV3-2|-|TRBJ2-5
CASTLTSGALQETQYF
TGTGCCAGCACCCTGACTAGCGGCGCACTCCAAGAGACCCAGTACTTC
>-|TRBV18|-|TRBJ1-3
CASSPVTGNTIYF
TGTGCCAGCTCACCAGTGACTGGAAACACCATATATTTT
>-|TRBV4-1|-|TRBJ1-2
CASSQGVLNRAYGYTF
TGCGCCAGCAGCCAAGGGGTACTTAACAGGGCCTATGGCTACACCTTC
>-|TRBV3-1/TRBV3-2|-|TRBJ1-2
CASSQQAYGYTF
TGTGCCAGCAGCCAACAAGCCTATGGCTACACCTTC
>-|TRBV15|once|TRBJ2-2
CATSRMQGFAGELFF
TGTGCCACCAGCAGAATGCAGGGGTTCGCCGGGGAGCTGTTTTTT
>-|TRBV29-1|once|TRBJ1-1
CSVDEGGNTEAFF
TGCAGCGTTGATGAAGGAGGAAACACTGAAGCTTTCTTT
>-|TRBV5-1|-|TRBJ2-3
CASSLLQGGTDTQYF
TGCGCCAGCAGCTTGTTACAGGGAGGCACAGATACGCAGTATTTT
>TRBD1|TRBV7-6|-|TRBJ2-3
CASSPRQGAPWGTQYF
TGTGCCAGCAGCCCTCGGCAGGGGGCACCGTGGGGTACGCAGTATTTT
>TRBD1|TRBV7-3|-|TRBJ2-7
CASSSGQGPYEQYF
TGTGCCAGCAGCTCGGGACAGGGCCCCTACGAGCAGTACTTC
>TRBD1|TRBV7-2|-|TRBJ1-6
CASSPLTRGGNSPLHF
TGTGCCAGCAGCCCCCTCACCAGGGGGGGCAATTCACCCCTCCACTTT